Listed below are T cell receptor beta chains from one sample, sequenced in a study of T cells in Graves' hyperthyroidism and ophthalmopathy. TCRdb reanalysed the multiplex PCR reads using MiXCR and keeps one entry per CDR3 protein. The table records 400,000 to 500,000 distinct CDR3 sequences, 14% to 15% of them present only once. The source material was blood. These receptors originate from a man younger than 35 with Graves' ophthalmopathy. The CDR3 runs from the conserved cysteine through the conserved F or W. A D gene is named only where the DNA matches it firmly. Clone size is not always given. Where it is, it says once, few, many or a class for expanded clones.

size	V	J	D	CDR3	DNA
NA	TRBV6-1	TRBJ2-3	TRBD2	CASSGLALSPTDTQYF	TGTGCCAGCAGTGGACTAGCGCTATCCCCCACAGATACGCAGTATTTT
many	TRBV6-1	TRBJ1-2	NA	CASSEARYGYTF	TGTGCCAGCAGTGAAGCGAGATATGGCTACACCTTC
many	TRBV2	TRBJ2-4	NA	CASSREQGVYF	TGTGCCAGCAGCAGGGAACAGGGTGTGTACTTC
few	TRBV9	TRBJ1-1	NA	CASSVSEAFF	TGTGCCAGCAGCGTAAGTGAAGCTTTCTTT
few	TRBV19	TRBJ2-1	NA	CASSILPGNNEQFF	TGTGCCAGTAGTATTTTGCCGGGAAACAATGAGCAGTTCTTC
many	TRBV6-2/TRBV6-3	TRBJ1-5	NA	CASSWFDGQPQHF	TGTGCCAGCAGTTGGTTCGATGGTCAGCCCCAGCATTTT
many	TRBV3-1	TRBJ2-3	NA	CASSQDGRGTQYF	TGTGCCAGCAGCCAAGATGGCAGGGGTACGCAGTATTTT
many	TRBV11-1	TRBJ2-2	TRBD2	CASSRAHSGGTGELFF	TGTGCCAGCAGCCGAGCGCACTCGGGAGGTACCGGGGAGCTGTTTTTT
NA	TRBV30	TRBJ2-1	NA	CAWSVGESSFF	TGTGCCTGGAGTGTCGGGGAAAGTTCGTTCTTC
few	TRBV5-4	TRBJ1-3	NA	CASSGVRKGSQGNTIYF	TGTGCCAGCAGCGGAGTGAGGAAGGGAAGTCAAGGAAACACCATATATTTT
many	TRBV28	TRBJ1-5	TRBD1	CASSLGGQGVQPQHF	TGTGCCAGCAGTCTGGGGGGACAGGGGGTTCAGCCCCAGCATTTT